A selection of T cell receptor beta chains follows, all from one sample in a study of cytomegalovirus exposure and HLA in healthy donors. TCRdb's copy holds only in-frame clones and misses some; the assay was immunoSEQ multiplex PCR. The sample shows some 140,000 clones, 65% to 80% of them seen only once. The sample consisted of PBMCs. All receptors derive from a woman aged 40 to 50 in good health and CMV-seronegative. Both conserved end residues are part of each CDR3. D genes are given only for firm matches. Where a row states a size, it is once, few, many or the class of an expanded clone; other rows omit it.

V,D,J,size,CDR3,DNA
TRBV18,.,TRBJ2-2,.,CASSPPTSTGELFF,TGTGCCAGCTCCCCTCCGACAAGCACCGGGGAGCTGTTTTTT
TRBV28,TRBD1,TRBJ1-6,.,CASSFRGTGVLVGPLHF,TGTGCCAGCAGTTTCCGAGGAACAGGGGTTCTGGTGGGACCCCTCCACTTT
TRBV27,.,TRBJ1-2,.,CASSLAGNYGYTF,TGTGCCAGCAGTTTGGCAGGGAACTATGGCTACACCTTC
TRBV6-5,.,TRBJ2-4,.,CASSSTELAKNIQYF,TGTGCCAGCAGTTCCACAGAACTAGCCAAAAACATTCAGTACTTC
TRBV10-1,TRBD1,TRBJ1-1,.,CASTKGGGQGWDTEAFF,TGCGCCAGCACCAAAGGCGGAGGACAGGGGTGGGACACTGAAGCTTTCTTT
TRBV11-2,.,TRBJ1-4,.,CASSLDAGPREKLFF,TGTGCCAGCAGCTTAGATGCAGGGCCGCGTGAAAAACTGTTTTTT
TRBV6-1,.,TRBJ2-1,few,CASGLATYEQFF,TGTGCCAGCGGCCTAGCAACCTATGAGCAGTTCTTC
TRBV2,.,TRBJ2-5,.,CASSGADSYQETQYF,TGTGCCAGCAGCGGGGCGGACAGTTACCAAGAGACCCAGTACTTC
TRBV18,.,TRBJ1-5,.,CASSLGALAQPQHF,TGTGCCAGCTCACTGGGGGCTCTCGCTCAGCCCCAGCATTTT
TRBV10-1,.,TRBJ2-1,.,CASSRLPTGNEQFF,TGCGCCAGCAGCCGACTACCCACTGGCAATGAGCAGTTCTTC
TRBV6-5,TRBD1,TRBJ1-1,.,CASSYFGTANTEAFF,TGTGCCAGCAGTTACTTCGGGACAGCGAACACTGAAGCTTTCTTT
TRBV5-1,TRBD1,TRBJ2-7,.,CASSQSPSGGYYEQYF,TGCGCCAGCAGCCAGTCCCCCTCAGGGGGCTACTACGAGCAGTACTTC
TRBV27,TRBD2,TRBJ2-7,.,CASSSGLAGVGEQYF,TGTGCCAGCAGTTCGGGACTAGCGGGAGTAGGCGAGCAGTACTTC
TRBV5-1,TRBD2,TRBJ2-7,once,CASSSSGGGEQYF,TGCGCCAGCAGCTCTAGCGGGGGAGGCGAGCAGTACTTC
TRBV2,TRBD2,TRBJ2-7,.,CASSASGRANEQYF,TGTGCCAGCAGTGCAAGCGGGAGGGCCAATGAGCAGTACTTC
TRBV2,.,TRBJ2-3,.,CASSIRDFPYF,TGTGCCAGCAGTATCAGGGATTTCCCGTATTTT
TRBV29-1,TRBD2,TRBJ2-3,.,CSEEVKRGGLTDTQYF,TGCAGCGAAGAAGTGAAGCGGGGGGGACTCACAGATACGCAGTATTTT
TRBV21-1,.,TRBJ2-7,once,CASSKAKDRVFHEQYF,TGTGCCAGCAGCAAAGCCAAGGACAGGGTCTTCCACGAGCAGTACTTC
TRBV2,TRBD2,TRBJ2-5,.,CASRWGLADPRGETQYF,TGTGCCAGTAGGTGGGGACTAGCGGATCCCCGGGGAGAGACCCAGTACTTC
TRBV6-4,.,TRBJ1-2,.,CASSEHGQSYGYTF,TGTGCCAGCAGTGAACACGGACAGAGCTATGGCTACACCTTC
TRBV18,TRBD1,TRBJ1-1,.,CASSATGVEGAFF,TGTGCCAGCTCAGCAACAGGGGTGGAGGGAGCTTTCTTT
TRBV6-5,.,TRBJ1-1,.,CASSRERRTEAFF,TGTGCCAGCAGTCGCGAGAGGAGGACTGAAGCTTTCTTT
TRBV9,TRBD2,TRBJ2-1,.,CASSVVAGDNEQFF,TGTGCCAGCAGCGTAGTAGCGGGAGACAATGAGCAGTTCTTC
TRBV4-2,.,TRBJ1-2,.,CASSTSPSDYGYTF,TGTGCCAGCAGCACAAGTCCATCAGACTATGGCTACACCTTC
TRBV6-4,TRBD2,TRBJ2-3,.,CASSDLAGASHTQYF,TGTGCCAGCAGTGACTTAGCGGGGGCCTCCCATACGCAGTATTTT
TRBV5-1,.,TRBJ1-1,.,CASSFGGLSTEAFF,TGCGCCAGCAGCTTTGGCGGATTGTCCACTGAAGCTTTCTTT
TRBV14,TRBD1,TRBJ1-2,.,CASSQARQGGYTF,TGTGCCAGCAGCCAAGCCCGACAGGGTGGCTACACCTTC
TRBV10-3,.,TRBJ1-2,once,CAIKGEGQGYTF,TGTGCCATCAAGGGCGAGGGTCAGGGCTACACCTTC
TRBV5-1,.,TRBJ2-6,.,CASSMTSAGANVLTF,TGCGCCAGCAGCATGACTAGTGCTGGGGCCAACGTCCTGACTTTC
TRBV27,.,TRBJ1-1,.,CASSVQALNTEAFF,TGTGCCAGCAGTGTACAGGCCCTGAACACTGAAGCTTTCTTT
TRBV13,.,TRBJ2-1,few,CASSPPSAVWNEQFF,TGTGCCAGCAGCCCCCCTAGCGCCGTTTGGAATGAGCAGTTCTTC
TRBV11-3,.,TRBJ2-2,.,CASRMWSQGNTGELFF,TGTGCCAGCAGGATGTGGTCTCAGGGTAACACCGGGGAGCTGTTTTTT